These 27 T cell receptor beta chains were sequenced from one sample in a study of T cells in localized non-small cell lung cancer. Profiled with immunoSEQ multiplex PCR; TCRdb holds only in-frame clones, not every one. The table shows about 2,000 clones, with more than 20% occurring only once. The source material was normal lung tissue next to the tumor, sampled before any cancer treatment. Source of these receptors: a female donor of 60 years or more with stage III squamous cell lung carcinoma.

V and J are TRBV28 and TRBJ1-1; TRBD1 aligns across 7 bases. With 5 bases clipped from V and 5 bases from J, the junction kept 11 bases outside the gene matches. CDR1 MDHEN and CDR2 SYDVKM come from the germline V gene. The CDR3 has 15 residues. In nucleotides, the CDR3 is TGTGCCAGCAGTCCTACCCACAGGGGTGCGACTGAAGCTTTCTTT. This sequence encodes CASSPTHRGATEAFF.

The chain uses TRBV19 and TRBJ1-1; TRBD1 matches 8 bases. The ends lost 5 bases at V and 4 bases at J; junction bases unmatched: 9. The germline CDR1 and CDR2 sequences are LNHDA and SQIVND (reference sequence). The length of the CDR3 is 15 residues. The CDR3 loop reads CASSLPQGAGTEAFF. The CDR3 bases are TGTGCCAGTAGTCTCCCGCAGGGGGCAGGCACTGAAGCTTTCTTT.

The chain uses TRBV6-8 and TRBJ2-1; 7 bases are a match to TRBD1. CDR1 and CDR2 from the germline V gene are MNHGY and SAAAGT. The CDR3 runs 13 residues. Losses at the gene ends were 7 bases for V and 9 bases for J; bases not matched to a gene: 9. CDR3 sequence: CASIITGAGEQFF. The CDR3 DNA sequence: TGTGCCAGCATTATAACAGGGGCGGGTGAGCAGTTCTTC.

This clone rates as hyperexpanded. The rearrangement uses TRBV15 and TRBJ1-3; D uncertain. The length of the CDR3 is 14 residues. Trimming took 0 bases from V and 3 from J, leaving 6 bases between them. Germline loops: CDR1 LNHNV, CDR2 YYDKDF (reference sequence). The CDR3 sequence is CATSRDRGGNTIYF. CDR3 DNA: TGTGCCACCAGCAGAGATCGGGGTGGAAACACCATATATTTT. Drawing the rest from reference TRBV15 and TRBJ1-3, the complete variable domain is DAMVIQNPRYQVTQFGKPVTLSCSQTLNHNVMYWYQQKSSQAPKLLFHYYDKDFNNEADTPDNFQSRRPNTSFCFLDIRSPGLGDTAMYLCATSRDRGGNTIYFGEGSWLTVV.

The rearrangement uses TRBV11-3 and TRBJ2-2; D not resolved. This CDR3 has 16 residues. V gave up 5 bases and J gave up 0 bases, with 13 bases separating them. From germline, CDR1 is SGHNT and CDR2 YENEEA. The DNA of the CDR3 is TGTGCCAGCAGCCCACTACCGGGCCCGAACACCGGGGAGCTGTTTTTT. Its protein product is CASSPLPGPNTGELFF. The entire variable domain, with the rest obtained from reference TRBV11-3 and TRBJ2-2, is as follows: EAGVVQSPRYKIIEKKQPVAFWCNPISGHNTLYWYLQNLGQGPELLIRYENEEAVDDSQLPKDRFSAERLKGVDSTLKIQPAELGDSAVYLCASSPLPGPNTGELFFGEGSRLTVL.

The rearrangement uses TRBV28 and TRBJ2-5, with 8 bases matching TRBD1. Losses at the gene ends were 6 bases for V and 4 bases for J; bases not matched to a gene: 4. This CDR3 region has 13 residues. In germline, CDR1 is MDHEN, CDR2 SYDVKM. In DNA, the CDR3 is TGTGCCAGCAGGACAGGGGCCCGAGAGACCCAGTACTTC. Its protein product is CASRTGARETQYF.

The V and J genes are TRBV28 and TRBJ2-1; 7 bases map to TRBD2. The J segment lost 8 bases and the V segment lost 4 bases, leaving 2 bases of the junction unmatched. The CDR3 spans 12 residues. CDR1 MDHEN and CDR2 SYDVKM come from the germline V gene. The CDR3 protein is CASSSGGDEQFF. In DNA form, the CDR3 reads TGTGCCAGCAGTTCTGGGGGGGATGAGCAGTTCTTC. The full variable domain, its missing parts supplied by reference TRBV28 and TRBJ2-1, is DVKVTQSSRYLVKRTGEKVFLECVQDMDHENMFWYRQDPGLGLRLIYFSYDVKMKEKGDIPEGYSVSREKKERFSLILESASTNQTSMYLCASSSGGDEQFFGPGTRLTVL.

This chain uses TRBV28 with TRBJ2-7, with 9 bases fitting TRBD1. The germline V gene encodes CDR1 MDHEN and CDR2 SYDVKM. V was clipped by 6 bases and J by 8 bases; unmatched bases: 11. The CDR3 contains 14 residues. Here the CDR3 reads CASSRGQGRPQQYF. The CDR3 DNA is TGTGCCAGCAGCCGAGGACAGGGGAGACCGCAGCAGTACTTC. The whole variable domain, filled in from reference TRBV28 and TRBJ2-7, reads DVKVTQSSRYLVKRTGEKVFLECVQDMDHENMFWYRQDPGLGLRLIYFSYDVKMKEKGDIPEGYSVSREKKERFSLILESASTNQTSMYLCASSRGQGRPQQYFGPGTRLTVT.

This clone was counted only a few times. The rearrangement joins TRBV9 to TRBJ1-5, with D uncertain. Germline V gene lookup returns CDR1 SGDLS and CDR2 YYNGEE. CDR3 length equals 13 residues. The germline V and J ends were trimmed by 5 bases and 0 bases, with 6 bases remaining between them. CDR3 in amino acids: CASSWNSNQPQHF. DNA of the CDR3: TGTGCCAGCAGTTGGAATAGCAATCAGCCCCAGCATTTT.

The sample holds a few counts of this clone. The chain combines TRBV9 with TRBJ1-1, with a tentative D call TRBD1 (5 bases). Germline V gives CDR1 SGDLS, CDR2 YYNGEE. The CDR3 length is 14 residues. V lost 0 bases, J lost 5 bases, and 11 bases lay in between. The CDR3 nucleotides are TGTGCCAGCAGCGTAGTAGCAGGGCGGACTGAAGCTTTCTTT. It codes for CASSVVAGRTEAFF. The full variable domain, in which reference TRBV9 and TRBJ1-1 provide the parts outside the CDR3, is DSGVTQTPKHLITATGQRVTLRCSPRSGDLSVYWYQQSLDQGLQFLIQYYNGEERAKGNILERFSAQQFPDLHSELNLSSLELGDSALYFCASSVVAGRTEAFFGQGTRLTVV.

This clone showed up just a few times. The CDR3: CASRFTDQPQHF. DNA for the CDR3: TGTGCCAGCAGGTTCACGGATCAGCCCCAGCATTTT. V and J are TRBV6-8 and TRBJ1-5; D unclear. V gave up 6 bases and J gave up 5 bases, with 8 bases separating them. Germline V gene lookup returns CDR1 MNHGY and CDR2 SAAAGT. The CDR3 totals 12 residues.

The rearrangement links TRBV19 to TRBJ1-5, with D hard to call. The length of the CDR3 is 18 residues. Trimming left V 1 base short and J 0 bases short, with 16 bases between. Germline V gene data show CDR1 as LNHDA and CDR2 as SQIVND (reference sequence). The chain's CDR3 is CASSIGGSLVASNQPQHF. Written as DNA, the CDR3 is TGTGCCAGTAGTATAGGGGGAAGTTTGGTGGCTAGCAATCAGCCCCAGCATTTT.

V gene TRBV6-8 combines with J gene TRBJ2-6, with D perhaps given as TRBD1 or TRBD2 (5 bases each). V shed 6 bases and J shed 4 bases, with 19 bases lying between them. Per germline, CDR1 MNHGY and CDR2 SAAAGT. The CDR3 runs to 17 residues. This CDR3 reads CASSIGTTTSGANVLTF. In DNA form, the CDR3 reads TGTGCCAGCAGCATCGGGACGACTACTTCAGGGGCCAACGTCCTGACTTTC.

The CDR3 here is CASSESGAQHF. The CDR3 coding sequence is TGTGCCAGCAGTGAAAGCGGGGCCCAGCATTTT. This rearrangement joins TRBV6-7 to TRBJ1-5; D is uncertain. TRBV6-7 is identified as an open reading frame with a role that is uncertain. V was clipped by 5 bases and J by 11 bases, with 10 bases between them. The CDR3 is made up of 11 amino acids.

This clone was counted a few times. The chain joins TRBV11-3 to TRBJ2-2, with D perhaps matching TRBD1 (5 bases). Per the germline V gene, CDR1 is SGHNT and CDR2 is YENEEA. This CDR3 has 15 amino acids. With 4 bases removed from V and 1 base from J, the gap between germline ends came to 10 bases. Written as DNA, the CDR3 is TGTGCCAGCAGCTCTGCCAGGGTGAACACCGGGGAGCTGTTTTTT. Protein product: CASSSARVNTGELFF.

This clone occurred a few times. This chain connects TRBV19 to TRBJ2-2, with TRBD2 matching 15 bases. This CDR3 is 17 amino acids long. The germline CDR1 and CDR2 sequences are LNHDA and SQIVND (reference sequence). The V and J ends lost 6 bases and 6 bases, in that order; junction bases with no gene match: 8. CDR3 DNA sequence: TGTGCCAGTAGGAGGACTAGCGGGGGGGAGTCGGCCGGGGAGCTGTTTTTT. Amino acid sequence: CASRRTSGGESAGELFF.

This chain links TRBV19 with TRBJ1-5; D ambiguous. Per the germline V gene, CDR1 is LNHDA and CDR2 is SQIVND (reference sequence). Trimming shortened V by 3 bases and J by 4 bases, and 13 bases separated the two germline ends. The CDR3 sequence is 15 residues long. CDR3 amino acids: CASSIAGDGNQPQHF. As DNA, the CDR3 is TGTGCCAGTAGTATCGCCGGCGACGGTAATCAGCCCCAGCATTTT.

This clone is labeled as medium-sized (0.01 to 0.1%). J is TRBJ2-7 and V is TRBV11-3; no definite D call. The germline V and J ends were trimmed by 3 bases and 6 bases, with 15 bases remaining between them. Germline-derived CDR1 and CDR2 are SGHNT and YENEEA. This CDR3 has 14 amino acids. CDR3 DNA sequence: TGTGCCAGCAGCTTCGGTCCCTTGGTCGCCGAGCAGTACTTC. Translation: CASSFGPLVAEQYF. Together with reference TRBV11-3 and TRBJ2-7, the CDR3 gives the full variable domain: EAGVVQSPRYKIIEKKQPVAFWCNPISGHNTLYWYLQNLGQGPELLIRYENEEAVDDSQLPKDRFSAERLKGVDSTLKIQPAELGDSAVYLCASSFGPLVAEQYFGPGTRLTVT.

This clone was counted only a few times. V and J are TRBV6-8 and TRBJ2-2, with TRBD2 matching 9 bases. The trim removed 9 bases at V and 4 bases at J, leaving 3 bases unmatched. The CDR3 covers 13 residues. The germline gives CDR1 MNHGY, CDR2 SAAAGT. The CDR3 DNA reads as TGTGCCAGTAGCGGGAGAACCACCGGGGAGCTGTTTTTT. It translates to CASSGRTTGELFF.

This sequence joins TRBV9 and TRBJ2-5; D perhaps matches TRBD1 (5 bases). CDR1 and CDR2 from the germline V gene are SGDLS and YYNGEE. CDR3 length: 15 residues. V was cut by 4 bases and J by 2 bases, with 15 bases left in between. CDR3 nucleotides: TGTGCCAGCAGCTCTTACGACAGAACTCAAGAGACCCAGTACTTC. Its protein is CASSSYDRTQETQYF. Based on the CDR3 plus reference TRBV9 and TRBJ2-5, the full variable domain is DSGVTQTPKHLITATGQRVTLRCSPRSGDLSVYWYQQSLDQGLQFLIQYYNGEERAKGNILERFSAQQFPDLHSELNLSSLELGDSALYFCASSSYDRTQETQYFGPGTRLLVL.

This clone appeared a few times. The CDR3 loop is CASSWGGEWSNTGELFF. The CDR3 nucleotides read TGCGCCAGCAGCTGGGGGGGCGAGTGGTCGAACACCGGGGAGCTGTTTTTT. The J gene is TRBJ2-2, the V gene TRBV5-1; maybe TRBD2 (7 bases). The germline V gene has CDR1 SGHRS and CDR2 YFSETQ. Between the trimmed V and J ends, which lost 3 bases and 0 bases, there was a span of 15 bases. The CDR3 totals 17 residues. Full variable domain (missing parts from reference TRBV5-1 and TRBJ2-2): KAGVTQTPRYLIKTRGQQVTLSCSPISGHRSVSWYQQTPGQGLQFLFEYFSETQRNKGNFPGRFSGRQFSNSRSEMNVSTLELGDSALYLCASSWGGEWSNTGELFFGEGSRLTVL.

The table lists this clone with a few counts. The CDR3 protein is CAISEGMGEAFF. The CDR3 coding sequence is TGTGCCATCAGTGAGGGGATGGGTGAAGCTTTCTTT. The chain has TRBV10-3 and TRBJ1-1; D remains unclear. The germline gives CDR1 ENHRY, CDR2 SYGVKD. This CDR3 contains 12 residues. The V gene lost 2 bases and the J gene lost 7 bases, with 8 bases spanning the gap.

This chain connects TRBV19 to TRBJ2-1; D gene uncertain. CDR1 and CDR2 (germline): LNHDA, SQIVND (reference sequence). The CDR3 totals 11 residues. With 3 bases removed from V and 8 bases from J, the gap between germline ends came to 5 bases. CDR3 amino acids: CASSIQYEQFF. The CDR3 DNA sequence: TGTGCCAGTAGTATTCAGTATGAGCAGTTCTTC.

This clone occurred a few times. The chain is built from TRBV29-1 and TRBJ1-1; D gene uncertain. The CDR3 is made up of 14 amino acids. Germline CDR1 and CDR2: SQVTM and ANQGSEA. V was clipped by 5 bases and J by 4 bases, with 17 bases between them. CDR3 sequence reads: CSVRSGMVGTEAFF. CDR3 coding DNA: TGCAGCGTTAGGAGCGGGATGGTCGGCACTGAAGCTTTCTTT.

This clone turned up a few times. The chain employs TRBV7-4 and TRBJ2-3; TRBD2 matches at 7 bases. The germline V gene has CDR1 SGHVT and CDR2 SQSDAQ. The ends lost 2 bases at V and 5 bases at J; junction bases unmatched: 10. The CDR3 runs to 16 residues. This CDR3 is CASSLSSRGSLDTQYF. DNA for the CDR3: TGTGCCAGCAGCTTAAGTTCGCGGGGGAGTTTAGATACGCAGTATTTT.

The CDR3 region has the DNA TGTGCCAGCAGTTTGGTGGCAATGGGGGGACCGATGGGGGACCAGTACTTC. Amino acid sequence: CASSLVAMGGPMGDQYF. The chain joins TRBV28 to TRBJ2-5; D is possibly TRBD2 (6 bases). Germline V gene data show CDR1 as MDHEN and CDR2 as SYDVKM. The CDR3 length is 17 residues. V gave up 3 bases and J gave up 10 bases, with 27 bases separating them. Combining the CDR3 with reference TRBV28 and TRBJ2-5 gives the whole variable domain DVKVTQSSRYLVKRTGEKVFLECVQDMDHENMFWYRQDPGLGLRLIYFSYDVKMKEKGDIPEGYSVSREKKERFSLILESASTNQTSMYLCASSLVAMGGPMGDQYFGPGTRLLVL.

This clone has just a few counts. The gene calls are TRBV19 and TRBJ2-1; 12 bases line up with TRBD1. This CDR3 has 14 amino acids. Germline V CDR1 and CDR2: LNHDA, SQIVND (reference sequence). V shed 11 bases, J shed 5 bases, and the junction held 7 bases outside the gene matches. CDR3 bases: TGTGCCTCCAGGGACAGGGGGCCCAACAATGAGCAGTTCTTC. Amino acid sequence: CASRDRGPNNEQFF. Variable domain in full (rest from reference TRBV19 and TRBJ2-1): DGGITQSPKYLFRKEGQNVTLSCEQNLNHDAMYWYRQDPGQGLRLIYYSQIVNDFQKGDIAEGYSVSREKKESFPLTVTSAQKNPTAFYLCASRDRGPNNEQFFGPGTRLTVL.